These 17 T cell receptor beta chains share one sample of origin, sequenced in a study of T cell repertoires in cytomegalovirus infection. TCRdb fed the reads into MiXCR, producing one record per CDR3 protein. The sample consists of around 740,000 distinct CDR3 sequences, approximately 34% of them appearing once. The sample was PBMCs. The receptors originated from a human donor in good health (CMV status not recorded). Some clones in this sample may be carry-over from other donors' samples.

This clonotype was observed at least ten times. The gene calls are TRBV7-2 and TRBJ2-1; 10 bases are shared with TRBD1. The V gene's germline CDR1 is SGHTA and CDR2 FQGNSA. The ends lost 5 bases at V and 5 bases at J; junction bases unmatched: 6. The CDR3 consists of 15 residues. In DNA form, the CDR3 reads TGTGCCAGCAGCCGGGGGACAGGGGCGGACAATGAGCAGTTCTTC. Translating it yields CASSRGTGADNEQFF.

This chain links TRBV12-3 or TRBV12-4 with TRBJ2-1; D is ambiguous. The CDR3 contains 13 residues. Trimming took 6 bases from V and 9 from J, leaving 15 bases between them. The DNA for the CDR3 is TGTGCCAGCAGCCCCGACGGAGTCCCTGAGCAGTTCTTC. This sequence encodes CASSPDGVPEQFF.

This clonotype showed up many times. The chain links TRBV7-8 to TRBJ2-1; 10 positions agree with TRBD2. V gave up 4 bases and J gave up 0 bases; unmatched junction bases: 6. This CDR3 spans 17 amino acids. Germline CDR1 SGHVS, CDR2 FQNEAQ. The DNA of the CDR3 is TGTGCCAGCAGCTCCAGCCTAGCGGGAGTCTCCTACAATGAGCAGTTCTTC. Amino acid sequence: CASSSSLAGVSYNEQFF.

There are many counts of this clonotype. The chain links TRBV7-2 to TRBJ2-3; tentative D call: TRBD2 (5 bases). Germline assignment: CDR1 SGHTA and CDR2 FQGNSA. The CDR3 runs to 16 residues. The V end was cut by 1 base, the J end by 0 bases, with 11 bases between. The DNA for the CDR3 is TGTGCCAGCAGCTTAGTGGCGGGTTCTAGCACAGATACGCAGTATTTT. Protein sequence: CASSLVAGSSTDTQYF. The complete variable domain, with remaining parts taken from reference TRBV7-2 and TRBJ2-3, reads GAGVSQSPSNKVTEKGKDVELRCDPISGHTALYWYRQSLGQGLEFLIYFQGNSAPDKSGLPSDRFSAERTGGSVSTLTIQRTQQEDSAVYLCASSLVAGSSTDTQYFGPGTRLTVL.

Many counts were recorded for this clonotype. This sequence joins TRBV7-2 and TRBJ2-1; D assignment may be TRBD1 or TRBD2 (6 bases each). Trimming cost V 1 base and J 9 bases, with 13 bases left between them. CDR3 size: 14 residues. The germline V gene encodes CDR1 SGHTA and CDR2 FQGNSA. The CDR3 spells CASSLVQRGAEQFF. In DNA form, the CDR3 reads TGTGCCAGCAGCTTAGTTCAGAGGGGGGCTGAGCAGTTCTTC.

The CDR3 protein is CASSFSGLPAGYGYTF. CDR3 coding DNA: TGTGCCAGCAGTTTCTCGGGGTTACCAGCGGGCTATGGCTACACCTTC. The chain links TRBV28 to TRBJ1-2; D not resolved. Germline V lookup: CDR1 MDHEN, CDR2 SYDVKM. Trimming left V 3 bases short and J 4 bases short, with 18 bases between. The CDR3 has 16 residues.

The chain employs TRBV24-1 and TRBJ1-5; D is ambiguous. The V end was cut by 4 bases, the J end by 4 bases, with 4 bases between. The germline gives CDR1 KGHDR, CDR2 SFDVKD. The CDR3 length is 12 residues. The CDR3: CATSEGNQPQHF. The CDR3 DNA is TGTGCCACCAGTGAGGGGAATCAGCCCCAGCATTTT.

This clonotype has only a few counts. This chain's CDR3 is CATSILLATNEKLFF. Written as DNA, the CDR3 is TGTGCCACCAGCATCCTGTTGGCAACTAATGAAAAACTGTTTTTT. The chain couples TRBV15 to TRBJ1-4; D ambiguous. V lost 4 bases, J lost 0 bases, and 9 bases lay in between. The CDR3 extends over 15 amino acids. Per the germline V gene, CDR1 is LNHNV and CDR2 is YYDKDF (reference sequence). The variable domain in full, with the rest retrieved from reference TRBV15 and TRBJ1-4, is DAMVIQNPRYQVTQFGKPVTLSCSQTLNHNVMYWYQQKSSQAPKLLFHYYDKDFNNEADTPDNFQSRRPNTSFCFLDIRSPGLGDTAMYLCATSILLATNEKLFFGSGTQLSVL.

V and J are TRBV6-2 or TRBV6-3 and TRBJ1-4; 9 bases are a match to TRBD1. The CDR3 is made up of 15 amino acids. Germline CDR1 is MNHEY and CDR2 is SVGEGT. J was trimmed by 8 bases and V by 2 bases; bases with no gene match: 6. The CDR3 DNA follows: TGTGCCAGCAGTTACGGACAGGGGCTCACAGAAAAACTGTTTTTT. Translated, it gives CASSYGQGLTEKLFF.

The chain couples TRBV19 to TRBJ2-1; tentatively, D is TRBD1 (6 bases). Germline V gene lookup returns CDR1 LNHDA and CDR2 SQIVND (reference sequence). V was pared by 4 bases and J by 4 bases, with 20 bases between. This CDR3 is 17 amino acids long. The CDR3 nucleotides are TGTGCCAGTAGTAAAAGGGACACACCAAGGGTTTACAATGAGCAGTTCTTC. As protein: CASSKRDTPRVYNEQFF.

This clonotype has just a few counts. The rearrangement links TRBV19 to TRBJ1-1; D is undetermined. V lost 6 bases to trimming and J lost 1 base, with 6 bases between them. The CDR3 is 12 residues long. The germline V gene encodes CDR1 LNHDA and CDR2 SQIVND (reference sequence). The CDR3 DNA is TGTGCCAGTAGGCGGAAGAACACTGAAGCTTTCTTT. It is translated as CASRRKNTEAFF.

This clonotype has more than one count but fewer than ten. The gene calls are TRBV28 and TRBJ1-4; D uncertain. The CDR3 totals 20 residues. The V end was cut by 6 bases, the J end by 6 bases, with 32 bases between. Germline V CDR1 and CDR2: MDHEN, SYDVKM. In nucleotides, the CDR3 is TGTGCCAGCAGAATTAATCCCGGGATCGCGGCTCCCGACGGGCATGAAAAACTGTTTTTT. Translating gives CASRINPGIAAPDGHEKLFF.

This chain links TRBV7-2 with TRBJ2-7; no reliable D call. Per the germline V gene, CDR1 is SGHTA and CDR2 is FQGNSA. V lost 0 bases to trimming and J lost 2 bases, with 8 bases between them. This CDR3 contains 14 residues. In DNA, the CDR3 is TGTGCCAGCAGCTTAGCGAAGTTAACCTACGAGCAGTACTTC. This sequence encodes CASSLAKLTYEQYF.

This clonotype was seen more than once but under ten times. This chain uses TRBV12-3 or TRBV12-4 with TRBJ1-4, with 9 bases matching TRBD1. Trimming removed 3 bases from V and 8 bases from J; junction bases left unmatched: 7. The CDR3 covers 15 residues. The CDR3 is CASSFLGTGLEKLFF. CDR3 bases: TGTGCCAGCAGTTTTCTGGGGACAGGGCTGGAAAAACTGTTTTTT.

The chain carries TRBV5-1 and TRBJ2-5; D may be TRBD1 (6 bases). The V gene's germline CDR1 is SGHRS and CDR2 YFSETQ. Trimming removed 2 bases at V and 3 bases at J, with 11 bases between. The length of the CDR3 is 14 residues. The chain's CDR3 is CASSLGRTEETQYF. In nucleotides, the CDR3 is TGCGCCAGCAGCTTAGGAAGGACAGAAGAGACCCAGTACTTC.

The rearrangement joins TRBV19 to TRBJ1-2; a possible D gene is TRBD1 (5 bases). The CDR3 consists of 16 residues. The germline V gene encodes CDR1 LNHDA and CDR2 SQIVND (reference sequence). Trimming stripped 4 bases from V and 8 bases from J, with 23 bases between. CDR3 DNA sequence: TGTGCCAGTAGTAATGAACGAGGGGCGCCGGGGATGGGCTACACCTTC. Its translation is CASSNERGAPGMGYTF. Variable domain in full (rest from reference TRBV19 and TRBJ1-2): DGGITQSPKYLFRKEGQNVTLSCEQNLNHDAMYWYRQDPGQGLRLIYYSQIVNDFQKGDIAEGYSVSREKKESFPLTVTSAQKNPTAFYLCASSNERGAPGMGYTFGSGTRLTVV.

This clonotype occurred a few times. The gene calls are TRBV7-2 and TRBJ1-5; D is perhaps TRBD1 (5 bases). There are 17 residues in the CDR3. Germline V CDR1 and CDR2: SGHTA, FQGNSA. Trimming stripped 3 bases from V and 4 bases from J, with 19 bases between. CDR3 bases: TGTGCCAGCAGCTTCTTTCGGGGGAGGGCAGTAAATCAGCCCCAGCATTTT. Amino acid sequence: CASSFFRGRAVNQPQHF.